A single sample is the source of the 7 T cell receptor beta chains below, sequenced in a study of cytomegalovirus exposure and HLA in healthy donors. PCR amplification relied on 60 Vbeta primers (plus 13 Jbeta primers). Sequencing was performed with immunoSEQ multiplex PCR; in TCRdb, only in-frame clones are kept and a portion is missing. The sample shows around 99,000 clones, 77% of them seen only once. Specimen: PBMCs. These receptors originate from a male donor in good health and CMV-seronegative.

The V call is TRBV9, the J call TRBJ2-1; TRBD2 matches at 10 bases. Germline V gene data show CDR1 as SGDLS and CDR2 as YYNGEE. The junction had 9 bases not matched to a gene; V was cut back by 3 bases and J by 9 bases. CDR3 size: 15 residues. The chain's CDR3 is CASSEGTSGRGEQFF. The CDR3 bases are TGTGCCAGCAGCGAGGGCACAAGCGGGAGGGGTGAGCAGTTCTTC.

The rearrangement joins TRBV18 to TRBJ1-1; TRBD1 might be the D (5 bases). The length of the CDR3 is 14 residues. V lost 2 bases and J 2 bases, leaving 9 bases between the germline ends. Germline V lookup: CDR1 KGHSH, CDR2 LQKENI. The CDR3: CASSPVGANTEAFF. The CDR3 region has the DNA TGTGCCAGCTCACCAGTAGGGGCAAACACTGAAGCTTTCTTT.

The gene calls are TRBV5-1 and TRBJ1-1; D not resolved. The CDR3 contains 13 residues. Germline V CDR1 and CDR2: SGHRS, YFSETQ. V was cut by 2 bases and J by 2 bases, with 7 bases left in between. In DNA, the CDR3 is TGCGCCAGCAGCTTCGGACTTAACACTGAAGCTTTCTTT. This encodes CASSFGLNTEAFF.

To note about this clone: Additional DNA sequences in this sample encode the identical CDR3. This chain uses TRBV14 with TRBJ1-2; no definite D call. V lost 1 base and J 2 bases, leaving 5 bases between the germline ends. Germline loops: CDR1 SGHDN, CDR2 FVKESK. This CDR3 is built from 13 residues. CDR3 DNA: TGTGCCAGCAGCCAAGCCAGGAACTATGGCTACACCTTC. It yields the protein CASSQARNYGYTF.

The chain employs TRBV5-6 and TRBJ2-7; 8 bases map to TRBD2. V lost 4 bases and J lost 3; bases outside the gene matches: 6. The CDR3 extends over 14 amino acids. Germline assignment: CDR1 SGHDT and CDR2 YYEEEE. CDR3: CASSLSGSLYEQYF. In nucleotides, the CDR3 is TGTGCCAGCAGCCTCAGCGGGAGTCTCTACGAGCAGTACTTC. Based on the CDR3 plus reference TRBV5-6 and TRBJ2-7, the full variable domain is DAGVTQSPTHLIKTRGQQVTLRCSPKSGHDTVSWYQQALGQGPQFIFQYYEEEERQRGNFPDRFSGHQFPNYSSELNVNALLLGDSALYLCASSLSGSLYEQYFGPGTRLTVT.

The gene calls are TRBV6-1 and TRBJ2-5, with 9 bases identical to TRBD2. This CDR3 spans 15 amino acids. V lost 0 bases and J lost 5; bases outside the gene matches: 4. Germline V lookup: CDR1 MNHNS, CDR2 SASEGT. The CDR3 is CASSEAGTSWETQYF. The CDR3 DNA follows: TGTGCCAGCAGTGAAGCGGGGACTAGCTGGGAGACCCAGTACTTC.

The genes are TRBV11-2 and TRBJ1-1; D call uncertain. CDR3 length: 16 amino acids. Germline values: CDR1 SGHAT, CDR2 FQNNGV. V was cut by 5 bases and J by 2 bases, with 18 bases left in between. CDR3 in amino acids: CASSPPLARTNTEAFF. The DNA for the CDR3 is TGTGCCAGCAGCCCCCCGCTGGCCCGAACCAACACTGAAGCTTTCTTT.